A selection of T cell receptor beta chains follows, all from one sample in a study of technical replicates of blood from several donors. Sequencing used immunoSEQ multiplex PCR; TCRdb keeps in-frame clones, though not all of them. Among 65,000 to 95,000 clones listed, around 97% were seen once. Material for sequencing was T cells isolated from PBMCs. The receptors here all came from a human donor in good health. Each CDR3 is given with its conserved first and last residue. A D gene is named only where the DNA matches it firmly. Part of the rows lack a size; the others show once, few, many or a class for expanded clones.

clone_size: -; cdr3_length: 16; j_call: TRBJ2-6; d_call: -; v_call: TRBV4-1; cdr3_nt: TGCGCCAGCAGCCGCGAGTCGGGGTCTGGGGCCAACGTCCTGACTTTC; cdr3_aa: CASSRESGSGANVLTF
clone_size: -; cdr3_length: 11; j_call: TRBJ1-2; d_call: -; v_call: TRBV25-1; cdr3_nt: TGTGCCACCCAGAAGGGGAATGGCTACACCTTC; cdr3_aa: CATQKGNGYTF
clone_size: -; cdr3_length: 15; j_call: TRBJ1-5; d_call: TRBD1; v_call: TRBV2; cdr3_nt: TGTGCCAGCAGTGGCACCAGGGGGCCCCTCACGGCCCAGCATTTT; cdr3_aa: CASSGTRGPLTAQHF
clone_size: few; cdr3_length: 18; j_call: TRBJ2-7; d_call: -; v_call: TRBV5-4; cdr3_nt: TGTGCCAGCAGCTTGCGCGTTACCCGGACAGTTCGGGGTCTCGAGCAGTACTTC; cdr3_aa: CASSLRVTRTVRGLEQYF
clone_size: -; cdr3_length: 19; j_call: TRBJ1-5; d_call: TRBD1; v_call: TRBV9; cdr3_nt: TGTGCCAGCACTCTCAAGGGACAGACCAGTTTTTATAGCAATCAGCCCCAGCATTTT; cdr3_aa: CASTLKGQTSFYSNQPQHF
clone_size: -; cdr3_length: 12; j_call: TRBJ1-2; d_call: -; v_call: TRBV6-6; cdr3_nt: TGTGTCAGCGCGCAAATGGACTATGGCTACACCTTC; cdr3_aa: CVSAQMDYGYTF
clone_size: -; cdr3_length: 14; j_call: TRBJ1-1; d_call: TRBD1; v_call: TRBV9; cdr3_nt: TGTGCCAGCAGCGCGGCAGGGGGAAACACTGAAGCTTTCTTT; cdr3_aa: CASSAAGGNTEAFF
clone_size: -; cdr3_length: 12; j_call: TRBJ1-1; d_call: -; v_call: TRBV4-1; cdr3_nt: TGCGCCAGCAGCCACCCGGGCACTGAAGCTTTCTTT; cdr3_aa: CASSHPGTEAFF
clone_size: -; cdr3_length: 14; j_call: TRBJ1-5; d_call: TRBD1; v_call: TRBV28; cdr3_nt: TGTGCCAGCAGCCCGACAGGGTTACGACAGCCCCAGCATTTT; cdr3_aa: CASSPTGLRQPQHF
clone_size: once; cdr3_length: 15; j_call: TRBJ1-2; d_call: TRBD1; v_call: TRBV5-4; cdr3_nt: TGTGCCAGCAGCCAAAAACACAGGGGTGAAGATGGCTACACCTTC; cdr3_aa: CASSQKHRGEDGYTF
clone_size: -; cdr3_length: 16; j_call: TRBJ1-5; d_call: TRBD1; v_call: TRBV10-3; cdr3_nt: TGTGCCATCAGTGAGTCGCGGACAGGGTTAAATCAGCCCCAGCATTTT; cdr3_aa: CAISESRTGLNQPQHF
clone_size: -; cdr3_length: 15; j_call: TRBJ1-2; d_call: TRBD1; v_call: TRBV28; cdr3_nt: TGTGCCAGCAGCACCGGGACAGGGGGACTGCATGGCTACACCTTC; cdr3_aa: CASSTGTGGLHGYTF
clone_size: -; cdr3_length: 17; j_call: TRBJ1-1; d_call: -; v_call: TRBV11-2; cdr3_nt: TGTGCCAGCAGCCAATCCGCATGGGTCCGGACTAACACTGAAGCTTTCTTT; cdr3_aa: CASSQSAWVRTNTEAFF
clone_size: -; cdr3_length: 17; j_call: TRBJ2-3; d_call: TRBD2; v_call: TRBV11-3; cdr3_nt: TGTGCCAGCAGCTTCGGGACTAGCGGGGGGGCGGCAGATACGCAGTATTTT; cdr3_aa: CASSFGTSGGAADTQYF
clone_size: -; cdr3_length: 11; j_call: TRBJ1-6; d_call: -; v_call: TRBV7-8; cdr3_nt: TGTGCCAGCAGCCTGAATTCACCCCTCCACTTT; cdr3_aa: CASSLNSPLHF
clone_size: -; cdr3_length: 16; j_call: TRBJ2-1; d_call: TRBD2; v_call: TRBV6-6; cdr3_nt: TGTGCCAGCAGTTACTCGGGGACTAGCGGGAGCAATGAGCAGTTCTTC; cdr3_aa: CASSYSGTSGSNEQFF
clone_size: -; cdr3_length: 14; j_call: TRBJ2-7; d_call: -; v_call: TRBV27; cdr3_nt: TGTGCCAGCAGGGACGGGACATACTCCTACGAGCAGTACTTC; cdr3_aa: CASRDGTYSYEQYF
clone_size: -; cdr3_length: 14; j_call: TRBJ2-5; d_call: TRBD2; v_call: TRBV19; cdr3_nt: TGTGCCAGTAGTATTGGCGGGGGAGGGGAGACCCAGTACTTC; cdr3_aa: CASSIGGGGETQYF
clone_size: -; cdr3_length: 16; j_call: TRBJ2-7; d_call: TRBD2; v_call: TRBV27; cdr3_nt: TGTGCCAGCAGCTTTACTTGGACTAGCGGGATCTACGAGCAGTACTTC; cdr3_aa: CASSFTWTSGIYEQYF
clone_size: -; cdr3_length: 16; j_call: TRBJ2-7; d_call: TRBD1; v_call: TRBV28; cdr3_nt: TGTGCCAGCAGCCATCCGAGGACAGGGGGAGGGTACGAGCAGTACTTC; cdr3_aa: CASSHPRTGGGYEQYF
clone_size: -; cdr3_length: 18; j_call: TRBJ2-3; d_call: -; v_call: TRBV4-1; cdr3_nt: TGCGCCAGCAGCCGCGGACTGCAGGACTCGTCTGGCACAGATACGCAGTATTTT; cdr3_aa: CASSRGLQDSSGTDTQYF
clone_size: once; cdr3_length: 13; j_call: TRBJ2-7; d_call: TRBD1; v_call: TRBV10-1; cdr3_nt: TGCGCCAGCAGCCAGGGGGCGGCCTACGAGCAGTACTTC; cdr3_aa: CASSQGAAYEQYF
clone_size: -; cdr3_length: 18; j_call: TRBJ2-6; d_call: TRBD1; v_call: TRBV19; cdr3_nt: TGTGCCAGTAGTCTTCCGGGACAGGCGAACTCTGGGGCCAACGTCCTGACTTTC; cdr3_aa: CASSLPGQANSGANVLTF
clone_size: -; cdr3_length: 15; j_call: TRBJ2-5; d_call: TRBD2; v_call: TRBV6-5; cdr3_nt: TGTGCCAGCAGTCCGCGGGGCGGGAGGAGCGAGACCCAGTACTTC; cdr3_aa: CASSPRGGRSETQYF
clone_size: -; cdr3_length: 17; j_call: TRBJ2-6; d_call: -; v_call: TRBV21-1; cdr3_nt: TGTGCCGGGGAGGCTAGGCCCGGGGGGAGTGGGGCCAACGTCCTGACTTTC; cdr3_aa: CAGEARPGGSGANVLTF
clone_size: -; cdr3_length: 15; j_call: TRBJ1-5; d_call: TRBD1; v_call: TRBV5-1; cdr3_nt: TGCGCCAGCAGCCAGGGGGGACAGGGCAATCAGCCCCAGCATTTT; cdr3_aa: CASSQGGQGNQPQHF
clone_size: -; cdr3_length: 14; j_call: TRBJ1-1; d_call: -; v_call: TRBV28; cdr3_nt: TGTGCCAGCAGCCTGAAGACAGCGAACACTGAAGCTTTCTTT; cdr3_aa: CASSLKTANTEAFF
clone_size: -; cdr3_length: 14; j_call: TRBJ1-2; d_call: -; v_call: TRBV7-9; cdr3_nt: TGTGCCAGCAGCTCCTACGGGGTAGCGGGAGGCTACACCTTC; cdr3_aa: CASSSYGVAGGYTF
clone_size: -; cdr3_length: 13; j_call: TRBJ1-1; d_call: -; v_call: TRBV15; cdr3_nt: TGTGCCACCAGCAGAGACAGGAACACTGAAGCTTTCTTT; cdr3_aa: CATSRDRNTEAFF
clone_size: -; cdr3_length: 13; j_call: TRBJ1-2; d_call: -; v_call: TRBV5-4; cdr3_nt: TGTGCCAGCAGCTTGGCCAATGGGCATGGCTACACCTTC; cdr3_aa: CASSLANGHGYTF
clone_size: once; cdr3_length: 15; j_call: TRBJ1-1; d_call: -; v_call: TRBV11-3; cdr3_nt: TGTGCCAGCAGCTCCAACACGCTCCTGAACACTGAAGCTTTCTTT; cdr3_aa: CASSSNTLLNTEAFF
clone_size: -; cdr3_length: 17; j_call: TRBJ2-7; d_call: -; v_call: TRBV28; cdr3_nt: TGTGCCAGCAAAGGCGGTCGGATTGTCCGGAAGGATTACGAGCAGTACTTC; cdr3_aa: CASKGGRIVRKDYEQYF
clone_size: -; cdr3_length: 14; j_call: TRBJ1-4; d_call: -; v_call: TRBV6-4; cdr3_nt: TGTGCCAGCAGTCCAGGGACAACTAATGAAAAACTGTTTTTT; cdr3_aa: CASSPGTTNEKLFF
clone_size: -; cdr3_length: 12; j_call: TRBJ2-3; d_call: TRBD2; v_call: TRBV6-5; cdr3_nt: TGTGCCAGCAGTCTTAGCGGGGGGGCCGCGTATTTT; cdr3_aa: CASSLSGGAAYF
clone_size: few; cdr3_length: 16; j_call: TRBJ1-6; d_call: -; v_call: TRBV19; cdr3_nt: TGTGCCAGTAGTATGACAGGAATTACCTATAATTCACCCCTCCACTTT; cdr3_aa: CASSMTGITYNSPLHF
clone_size: -; cdr3_length: 14; j_call: TRBJ1-3; d_call: -; v_call: TRBV6-1; cdr3_nt: TGTGCCAGCAGTAGGGAGGACTCTGGAAACACCATATATTTT; cdr3_aa: CASSREDSGNTIYF
clone_size: -; cdr3_length: 15; j_call: TRBJ2-5; d_call: -; v_call: TRBV6-1; cdr3_nt: TGTGCCAGCATCCCTTTAGCAGGGGACCAAGAGACCCAGTACTTC; cdr3_aa: CASIPLAGDQETQYF
clone_size: -; cdr3_length: 13; j_call: TRBJ2-5; d_call: -; v_call: TRBV27; cdr3_nt: TGTGCCAGCAGTTTATGGGGAGGTGAGACCCAGTACTTC; cdr3_aa: CASSLWGGETQYF
clone_size: -; cdr3_length: 13; j_call: TRBJ1-1; d_call: -; v_call: TRBV7-9; cdr3_nt: TGTGCCGGCATGCCGGGACAAAACACTGAAGCTTTCTTT; cdr3_aa: CAGMPGQNTEAFF
clone_size: -; cdr3_length: 15; j_call: TRBJ2-7; d_call: TRBD2; v_call: TRBV11-1; cdr3_nt: TGTGCCAGCAGCTTTCGAGGACTAGGGGTTGCCGAGCAGTACTTC; cdr3_aa: CASSFRGLGVAEQYF
clone_size: -; cdr3_length: 15; j_call: TRBJ1-4; d_call: TRBD1; v_call: TRBV5-1; cdr3_nt: TGCGCCAGCAGCTTTGCCGGGACAGGGGAGGAAAAACTGTTTTTT; cdr3_aa: CASSFAGTGEEKLFF
clone_size: -; cdr3_length: 15; j_call: TRBJ2-2; d_call: TRBD2; v_call: TRBV30; cdr3_nt: TGTGCCTGGAGTGTAGCGGGGGCCTACACCGGGGAGCTGTTTTTT; cdr3_aa: CAWSVAGAYTGELFF
clone_size: -; cdr3_length: 17; j_call: TRBJ1-4; d_call: -; v_call: TRBV5-4; cdr3_nt: TGTGCCAGCAGCCAAACGGGGAGAGGAGCAACTAATGAAAAACTGTTTTTT; cdr3_aa: CASSQTGRGATNEKLFF
clone_size: -; cdr3_length: 14; j_call: TRBJ2-7; d_call: -; v_call: TRBV10-3; cdr3_nt: TGTGCCATCAGTGAGGGAGGGAACTCCTACGAGCAGTACTTC; cdr3_aa: CAISEGGNSYEQYF
clone_size: -; cdr3_length: 16; j_call: TRBJ2-7; d_call: -; v_call: TRBV4-1; cdr3_nt: TGCGCCAGCAGCCAAGATCCGAGGGGGGGGGCCTACGAGCAGTACTTC; cdr3_aa: CASSQDPRGGAYEQYF
clone_size: -; cdr3_length: 16; j_call: TRBJ2-1; d_call: TRBD1; v_call: TRBV6-6; cdr3_nt: TGTGCCAGCAGTCCCTCCGGAGGACAGGGGACGGATGAGCAGTTCTTC; cdr3_aa: CASSPSGGQGTDEQFF
clone_size: -; cdr3_length: 14; j_call: TRBJ2-3; d_call: -; v_call: TRBV5-1; cdr3_nt: TGCGCCAGCAGCTTAACAGAAAGCACAGATACGCAGTATTTT; cdr3_aa: CASSLTESTDTQYF
clone_size: once; cdr3_length: 11; j_call: TRBJ2-5; d_call: -; v_call: TRBV10-2; cdr3_nt: TGCGCCGTAGAGGGCGCGGAGACCCAGTACTTC; cdr3_aa: CAVEGAETQYF
clone_size: once; cdr3_length: 15; j_call: TRBJ2-7; d_call: TRBD2; v_call: TRBV6-1; cdr3_nt: TGTGCCAGCAGTCCCAGGGTAGCGGGGTCCTACGAGCAGTACTTC; cdr3_aa: CASSPRVAGSYEQYF
clone_size: -; cdr3_length: 14; j_call: TRBJ1-1; d_call: -; v_call: TRBV4-1; cdr3_nt: TGCGCCAGCAGCCACCCCAGGGGTGACACTGAAGCTTTCTTT; cdr3_aa: CASSHPRGDTEAFF
clone_size: -; cdr3_length: 15; j_call: TRBJ1-1; d_call: -; v_call: TRBV30; cdr3_nt: TGTGCCTGGAGTGGGCCTAGGGGGTTGAACACTGAAGCTTTCTTT; cdr3_aa: CAWSGPRGLNTEAFF
clone_size: -; cdr3_length: 16; j_call: TRBJ2-7; d_call: -; v_call: TRBV28; cdr3_nt: TGTGCCAGCAGCTCCCAGTCCGCCAGGGCTGGCTACGAGCAGTACTTC; cdr3_aa: CASSSQSARAGYEQYF
clone_size: -; cdr3_length: 15; j_call: TRBJ2-1; d_call: -; v_call: TRBV11-2; cdr3_nt: TGTGCCAGCAGCTGGATGAAGATGGAGTCCAATGAGCAGTTCTTC; cdr3_aa: CASSWMKMESNEQFF
clone_size: -; cdr3_length: 13; j_call: TRBJ2-2; d_call: -; v_call: TRBV29-1; cdr3_nt: TGCAGCGTTGAGGTTCTTCGGACCGGGGAGCTGTTTTTT; cdr3_aa: CSVEVLRTGELFF
clone_size: -; cdr3_length: 13; j_call: TRBJ2-5; d_call: TRBD2; v_call: TRBV9; cdr3_nt: TGTGCCAGCAGCGGCCAGACTAGCGGGGGACCACACTTC; cdr3_aa: CASSGQTSGGPHF